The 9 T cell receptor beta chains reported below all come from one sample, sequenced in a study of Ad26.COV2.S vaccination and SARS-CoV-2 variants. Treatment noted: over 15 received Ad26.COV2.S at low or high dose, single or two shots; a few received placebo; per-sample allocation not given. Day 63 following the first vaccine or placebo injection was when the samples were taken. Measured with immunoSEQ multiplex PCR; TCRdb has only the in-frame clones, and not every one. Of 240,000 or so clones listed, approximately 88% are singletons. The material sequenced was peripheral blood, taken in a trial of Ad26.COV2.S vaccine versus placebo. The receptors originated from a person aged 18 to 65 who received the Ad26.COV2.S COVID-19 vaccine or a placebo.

CDR3 loop: CASRLWGSGANVLTF. The CDR3 bases are TGTGCCAGCAGACTTTGGGGGTCTGGGGCCAACGTCCTGACTTTC. The V gene is TRBV7-9, the J gene TRBJ2-6; D possibly uses TRBD1 or TRBD2 (5 bases each). The V end lost 6 bases, the J end lost 1 base, and 10 bases lay between the germline ends. Germline CDR1 and CDR2: SEHNR and FQNEAQ (reference sequence). The CDR3 covers 15 residues.

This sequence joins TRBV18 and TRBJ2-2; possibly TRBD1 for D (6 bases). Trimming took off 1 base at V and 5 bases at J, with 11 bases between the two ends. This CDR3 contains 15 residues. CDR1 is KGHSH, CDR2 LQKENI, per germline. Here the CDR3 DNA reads TGTGCCAGCTCACCACAGGACAGCACAACCGGGGAGCTGTTTTTT. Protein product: CASSPQDSTTGELFF.

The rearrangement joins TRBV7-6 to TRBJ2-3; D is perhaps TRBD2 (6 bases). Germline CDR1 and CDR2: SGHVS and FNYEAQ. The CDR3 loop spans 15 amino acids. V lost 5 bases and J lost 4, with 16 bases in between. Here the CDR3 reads CASSLGLGGADTQYF. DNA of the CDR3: TGTGCCAGCAGCCTTGGACTGGGAGGCGCAGATACGCAGTATTTT.

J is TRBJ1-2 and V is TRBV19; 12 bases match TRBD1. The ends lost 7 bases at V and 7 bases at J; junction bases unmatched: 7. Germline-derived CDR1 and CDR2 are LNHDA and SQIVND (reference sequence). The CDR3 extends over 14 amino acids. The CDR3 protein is CASTGTGGFAGYTF. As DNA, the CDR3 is TGTGCCAGTACCGGGACAGGGGGCTTTGCTGGCTACACCTTC.

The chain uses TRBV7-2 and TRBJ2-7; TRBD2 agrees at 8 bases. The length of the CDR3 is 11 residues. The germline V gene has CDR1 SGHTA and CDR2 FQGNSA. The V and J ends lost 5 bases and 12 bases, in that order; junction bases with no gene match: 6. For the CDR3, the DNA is TGTGCCAGCAGCCCGGGACTAGTCCCGTACTTC. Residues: CASSPGLVPYF. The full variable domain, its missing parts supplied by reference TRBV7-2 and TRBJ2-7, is GAGVSQSPSNKVTEKGKDVELRCDPISGHTALYWYRQSLGQGLEFLIYFQGNSAPDKSGLPSDRFSAERTGGSVSTLTIQRTQQEDSAVYLCASSPGLVPYFGPGTRLTVT.

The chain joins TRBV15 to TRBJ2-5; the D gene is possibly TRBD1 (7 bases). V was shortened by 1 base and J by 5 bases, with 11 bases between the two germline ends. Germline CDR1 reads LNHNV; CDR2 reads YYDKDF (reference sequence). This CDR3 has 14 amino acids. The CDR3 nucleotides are TGTGCCACCAGCAGAGGGACAGGAGGGGAGACCCAGTACTTC. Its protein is CATSRGTGGETQYF. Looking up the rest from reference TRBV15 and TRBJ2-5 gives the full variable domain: DAMVIQNPRYQVTQFGKPVTLSCSQTLNHNVMYWYQQKSSQAPKLLFHYYDKDFNNEADTPDNFQSRRPNTSFCFLDIRSPGLGDTAMYLCATSRGTGGETQYFGPGTRLLVL.

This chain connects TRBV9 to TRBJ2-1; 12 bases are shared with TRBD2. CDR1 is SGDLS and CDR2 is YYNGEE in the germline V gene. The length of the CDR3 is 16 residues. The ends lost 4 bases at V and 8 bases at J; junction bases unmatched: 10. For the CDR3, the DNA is TGTGCCAGCAGCACCGGGACTAGCGGGCCGGTGGATGAGCAGTTCTTC. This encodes CASSTGTSGPVDEQFF.

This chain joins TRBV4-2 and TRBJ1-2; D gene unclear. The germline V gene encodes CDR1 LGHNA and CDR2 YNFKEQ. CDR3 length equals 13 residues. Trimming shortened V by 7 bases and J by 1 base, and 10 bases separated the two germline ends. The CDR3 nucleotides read TGTGCCAGCACCCGAACGGATAACTATGGCTACACCTTC. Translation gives CASTRTDNYGYTF.

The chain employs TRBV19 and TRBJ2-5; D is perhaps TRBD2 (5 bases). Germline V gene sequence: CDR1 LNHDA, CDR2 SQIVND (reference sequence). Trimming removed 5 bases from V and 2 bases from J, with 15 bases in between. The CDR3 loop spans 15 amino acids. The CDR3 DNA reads TGTGCCAGTAGTTCATTCGGACTCTTTCAAGAGACCCAGTACTTC. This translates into CASSSFGLFQETQYF.